This T cell receptor beta chain originates from a study of tumor and adjacent non-tumor tissue in lung cancer. Study at large: The cohort had around twelve adenocarcinoma, a couple of squamous cell and 1 small cell patients. Aged about 30 to 76 years, patients included roughly 10 men and 5 women with stage I to III disease. Each sample yielded a few million productive TCRbeta reads on average.

The template was RNA from unsorted bulk tissue. Newly diagnosed lung cancer patients had thoracic surgery in China, August–late 2014, without prior chemotherapy. Germline CDR1 is SGHVS and CDR2 is FQNEAQ. The V gene lost 2 bases and the J gene lost 0 bases, with 14 bases spanning the gap. The CDR3 has 16 residues. A modified ARM-PCR protocol with three rounds of nested PCR amplified TCRbeta. TCRdb fed the multiplex PCR reads into MiXCR, producing one record per CDR3 protein. The repertoire consists of 69,000 or so distinct CDR3 sequences, with about three quarters occurring once and the leading ten covering 28%.

The sequenced sample was lung tumor tissue. J is TRBJ2-7 and V is TRBV7-8, with D unclear. This clonotype was obtained from a man aged 55 to 70 with non-small cell lung cancer. The DNA for the CDR3 is TGTGCCAGCAGCTTAAGTGAGCTCGGCAGCTCCTACGAGCAGTACTTC. Its translation is CASSLSELGSSYEQYF. Using reference TRBV7-8 and TRBJ2-7 for the parts outside the CDR3, the full variable domain is GAGVSQSPRYKVAKRGQDVALRCDPISGHVSLFWYQQALGQGPEFLTYFQNEAQLDKSGLPSDRFFAERPEGSVSTLKIQRTQQEDSAVYLCASSLSELGSSYEQYFGPGTRLTVT.